This T cell receptor beta chain was observed in a study of blood T cell repertoires in COVID-19. Across the whole study: Samples representing acute and convalescent COVID-19 were sourced from the United States, Italy and Spain.

The Seattle site enrolled patients during active infection and followed them longitudinally. Clones were read by immunoSEQ multiplex PCR, and TCRdb kept only the in-frame ones, dropping some. The sample consists of 250,000 to 400,000 clones, about 91% of them appearing once. The sample was peripheral blood. The clonotype comes from a woman aged 25 to 39 with COVID-19, enrolled during active disease.

CDR3 protein: CASSTQSDLIQPQHF. CDR3 DNA sequence: TGTGCCAGTAGTACGCAATCGGACTTGATACAGCCCCAGCATTTT. V and J are TRBV19 and TRBJ1-5, with D hard to call. V lost 4 bases to trimming and J lost 7 bases, with 17 bases between them. CDR3 length: 15 residues. CDR1 and CDR2 (germline): LNHDA, SQIVND (reference sequence). Full variable domain (remainder filled in from reference TRBV19 and TRBJ1-5): DGGITQSPKYLFRKEGQNVTLSCEQNLNHDAMYWYRQDPGQGLRLIYYSQIVNDFQKGDIAEGYSVSREKKESFPLTVTSAQKNPTAFYLCASSTQSDLIQPQHFGDGTRLSIL.